This TCR beta chain was identified in a study of T cells in Graves' hyperthyroidism and ophthalmopathy. The sample holds many counts of this clonotype. The antigen is unknown. RNA transcripts were the template for amplifying TCR beta CDR3 regions. A set of HTBI primers served as the primers for a first-round RT-PCR of the TCR CDR3. TCRdb used MiXCR to reprocess the multiplex PCR reads, holding one entry per CDR3 protein. Counted here are fewer than 650,000 distinct CDR3 sequences, 40% to 50% occurring once; the ten biggest clones make up around 47%. J was trimmed by 9 bases and V by 2 bases; bases with no gene match: 7. Germline CDR1 DFQATT, CDR2 SNEGSKA (reference sequence). This CDR3 spans 12 amino acids. Study results and caveats: Stable hyperthyroidism was told apart from ophthalmopathy by a model built on 13 V-J features. Among thyroid clonotypes expanded above 0.001, most also appeared in blood.

Lactation, pregnancy, other autoimmune disease or uncontrolled infection led to exclusion of patients. V gene TRBV20-1 combines with J gene TRBJ2-7; 7 nucleotides align to TRBD1. The sequenced sample was peripheral blood or thyroid tissue (not recorded which). The TCR sequence derives from an adult woman with Graves' disease, either hyperthyroidism or ophthalmopathy (not recorded which). The CDR3 is CSARPTGQGQYF. For the CDR3, the DNA is TGCAGTGCTAGACCGACAGGGCAAGGGCAGTACTTC.